This TCR beta chain was profiled in a study of blood T cell repertoires in acute mononucleosis (TCRdb year 2020). Looking at the study overall: Convalescent samples were collected 5 to 8 months after the acute presentation, representing the memory response. The mean blood EBV load was approximately 4 log10 genome copies per million B cells in acute infection and just over 2.5 at convalescence. Results and caveats for the whole study, not just this receptor: Only a few donors were included in the cohort, so group averages were based on very few individuals. The low acute-to-convalescent clonotype overlap might be partly explained by sampling error, because only a fraction of each donor's blood was analyzed. Just 8.5% to 9% of the unique acute clonotypes remained in convalescence, but these persisting clonotypes accounted for most of the response, and new, diverse de novo clonotypes seemingly replaced the other acute clonotypes. For BRLF1 (YVL-BR), a dominant role in TCR repertoire selection was played by TCRalpha CDR3 motifs, whereas only a minimal role was played by TCRbeta.

The time point label, as the study defines it: convalescence about 6 months (5-8 months) after acute presentation (visit 7). The study tracked CD8 T cell responses to two immunodominant EBV epitopes, BRLF1 109 (YVL-BR) and BMLF1 280 (GLC-BM), over primary infection. A positive serum heterophile antibody test together with EBV viral capsid antigen-specific IgM pointed to primary EBV infection. Magnetic positive selection (MACS) was first used to enrich total CD8 T cells from PBMCs. A FACSAria III was used to sort live CD3+ CD8+ tetramer+ cells to over 85% purity. Cell sorting used a PE-conjugated tetramer carrying the BRLF1 109-117 peptide. TCR repertoires of EBV epitope-specific CD8 T cells were deep-sequenced directly ex vivo after tetramer sorting, at acute infection and at convalescence. The donors were three individuals between roughly 18 and 29 years old who had clinical acute infectious mononucleosis and laboratory evidence of primary EBV infection. Heparinized peripheral blood was collected once when donors presented clinically with mononucleosis symptoms and a second time roughly 6 months afterward. Ficoll-Paque density gradient centrifugation was used to isolate PBMCs.

As encoded in the germline V gene, CDR1 is MDHEN while CDR2 is SYDVKM. The CDR3, cysteine through phenylalanine, is 16 amino acids long. Solely the CDR3 DNA is kept, with 48 bases framed from the first base. The junction shows trimming of 3 bases on V and 2 bases on J, plus 13 bases between the germline ends. This clone registers as hyperexpanded (1% or more) within its sample. The record has no base qualities; no much larger clone is one base away. For TCR profiling, total RNA from no fewer than 9,500 sorted tetramer+ CD8 T cells was reverse transcribed into cDNA. CDR3 regions were PCR-amplified with primers annealing to V and J regions, and unique molecular identifiers were added to track templates. Profiling of the TCRalpha and TCRbeta chains was done on the immunoSEQ platform, including the sequencing and error-correction standards of that platform. Per the source publication's procedure: Clonal copy numbers were corrected for sequencing and PCR errors, and CDR3s were defined according to IMGT conventions. Analysis was limited to productive rearrangements and used immunoSEQ Analyzer versions 2.0 and 3.0, and gene-pairing frequencies were further processed in Microsoft Excel. Circos plots were used to visualize V-J pairings, and MEME together with a custom motifSearch program was used to find CDR3 motifs. The probability of generation of TCR sequences was calculated using the OLGA algorithm. Clonotypes seen at both visits were called persistent; those seen only acutely were nonpersistent; those seen only at convalescence were de novo. A public TCR was defined as an amino acid clonotype used by more than one donor. This is the immuneACCESS table as TCRdb keeps it, with only in-frame sequences that have V and J called. A part of the clones is gone; compared with another copy, unresolved V genes explain less than half, and the rest is unexplained. V, J and clone size are those of that table, while D and trimming were read from the DNA. The sample table records 850 to 900 clones; 25% to 35% of these occur just once. The ten largest clones capture roughly 50% of the sample.

In this chain, TRBV28 is recombined with TRBJ2-2; a confident D gene designation cannot be given. The receptor's source is a man younger than 35 with infectious mononucleosis caused by EBV. This sample comprised EBV YVL epitope tetramer+ CD8+ T cells sorted from PBMCs, obtained during convalescence from infectious mononucleosis. The cell subset or site label here, explained by the study, means: CD8 T cells binding a tetramer with EBV BRLF1 109-117 peptide (YVL-BR). Here the CDR3 is given as CASSFYLQLNTGELFF. The bases are TGTGCCAGCAGTTTTTATTTACAGCTCAACACCGGGGAGCTGTTTTTT.